This T cell receptor (beta chain) comes out of a study of response to subunit inactivated influenza vaccine. Each CDR3 protein is one row after TCRdb ran MiXCR on the RT-PCR reads. Of roughly 700,000 distinct CDR3 sequences in the sample, approximately 14% were seen once. General study results and limits: Authors suggested few new T cells are recruited by each seasonal influenza vaccination.

For this clonotype: The target antigen is unknown.

The CDR3 is 13 residues long. Trimming removed 2 bases at V and 6 bases at J, with 5 bases between. The specimen was PBMCs from blood, collected 12 days after vaccination. This chain links TRBV12-3 or TRBV12-4 with TRBJ2-6; D not certain. This receptor was obtained from a man in his fifties who received an inactivated influenza vaccine. Here the CDR3 reads CASSLFEANVLTF. Here the CDR3 DNA reads TGTGCCAGCAGTTTATTTGAGGCCAACGTCCTGACTTTC.